Each of the 20 T cell receptor beta chains below was sequenced from the same sample in a study of beta chain features in type 1 diabetes. Expressed TCRB transcripts were sequenced because the isolated RNA had all been reverse transcribed beforehand. TCRdb's table, derived via immunoSEQ multiplex PCR, lists solely in-frame clones and lacks some. The repertoire has roughly 450,000 clones, roughly 10% of them found once; the top ten carry approximately 0.05%. The sample was naive CD4+ T cells from blood. The receptors shown here come from a young woman in good health.

The genes are TRBV29-1 and TRBJ1-1; D is uncertain. CDR3 length: 8 amino acids. Germline-derived CDR1 and CDR2 are SQVTM and ANQGSEA. Trimming cost V 3 bases and J 11 bases, with 4 bases left between them. CDR3: CSVDSAFF. CDR3 bases: TGCAGCGTTGATTCGGCTTTCTTT.

On this clone itself: The same CDR3 is also encoded by other DNA sequences in this sample. The chain carries TRBV5-1 and TRBJ2-5; D may be TRBD1 (6 bases). CDR1 SGHRS and CDR2 YFSETQ come from the germline V gene. This CDR3 spans 13 amino acids. V was cut by 5 bases and J by 1 base, with 9 bases left in between. This CDR3 is CASSRTVQETQYF. DNA for the CDR3: TGCGCCAGCAGTCGGACAGTCCAAGAGACCCAGTACTTC.

This clone has a single count. The sample holds other DNA sequences that translate to the same CDR3. The rearrangement uses TRBV15 and TRBJ2-7; D gene uncertain. The CDR3 is 13 residues long. The germline V and J ends were trimmed by 0 bases and 2 bases, with 5 bases remaining between them. In germline, CDR1 is LNHNV, CDR2 YYDKDF (reference sequence). The chain's CDR3 is CATSRDLAYEQYF. CDR3 DNA: TGTGCCACCAGCAGAGATCTAGCCTACGAGCAGTACTTC.

The chain couples TRBV7-9 to TRBJ1-5; 8 nucleotides match TRBD1. Trimming cost V 11 bases and J 3 bases; bases outside gene matches: 9. Looked up from germline, CDR1 is SEHNR and CDR2 is FQNEAQ (reference sequence). The CDR3 has 14 amino acids. In DNA form, the CDR3 reads TGTGCCGCCTCAGGGGGCAGTGACAATCAGCCCCAGCATTTT. It translates to CAASGGSDNQPQHF. Variable domain in full (rest from reference TRBV7-9 and TRBJ1-5): DTGVSQNPRHKITKRGQNVTFRCDPISEHNRLYWYRQTLGQGPEFLTYFQNEAQLEKSRLLSDRFSAERPKGSFSTLEIQRTEQGDSAMYLCAASGGSDNQPQHFGDGTRLSIL.

This clone has a handful of counts. The chain employs TRBV4-3 and TRBJ1-1, with D maybe TRBD1 (5 bases). V lost 4 bases and J 6 bases, leaving 18 bases between the germline ends. The CDR3 loop spans 15 amino acids. Germline V CDR1 and CDR2: LGHNA, YSLEER. Here the CDR3 reads CASSRLGTKGAEAFF. The CDR3 nucleotides read TGCGCCAGCAGCCGATTAGGGACCAAAGGGGCTGAAGCTTTCTTT.

This chain joins TRBV7-3 and TRBJ1-1, with 9 bases identical to TRBD1. Germline assignment: CDR1 SGHTA and CDR2 FQGTGA. Unmatched junction bases numbered 4, after V lost 8 bases and J lost 3 bases. The CDR3 is made up of 13 amino acids. The CDR3 nucleotides are TGTGCCAGCTCTGACAGGGGGGACACTGAAGCTTTCTTT. It codes for CASSDRGDTEAFF.

V gene TRBV25-1 combines with J gene TRBJ2-7; 8 bases match TRBD1. After removal of 6 bases from V and 2 bases from J, the junction contained 3 bases not matched to a gene. The CDR3 length is 13 residues. CDR1 and CDR2 (germline): MGHDK, SYGVNS. CDR3 coding DNA: TGTGCCAGCAGAAGGACAGGGACCTACGAGCAGTACTTC. It yields the protein CASRRTGTYEQYF.

The sample holds a few counts of this clone. The chain joins TRBV29-1 to TRBJ1-5; a weak D match, TRBD1 (5 bases). The CDR3 has 18 amino acids. CDR1 and CDR2 from the germline V gene are SQVTM and ANQGSEA. V shed 0 bases and J shed 6 bases, with 24 bases lying between them. CDR3 loop: CSVEEGRGRSCEGQPQHF. The DNA for the CDR3 is TGCAGCGTTGAAGAGGGAAGGGGCAGGTCCTGTGAGGGTCAGCCCCAGCATTTT.

The sample holds a few counts of this clone. The chain uses TRBV4-1 and TRBJ2-7; tentatively, D is TRBD1 (6 bases). CDR1 is MGHRA, CDR2 YSYEKL, per germline. The CDR3 has 15 amino acids. Trimming removed 1 base from V and 4 bases from J, with 14 bases in between. The CDR3 region has the DNA TGCGCCAGCAGCCAAGTTGCCGGACAGCTATACGAGCAGTACGTC. It yields the protein CASSQVAGQLYEQYV.

This chain uses TRBV7-9 with TRBJ2-1; maybe TRBD1 (7 bases). The CDR3 spans 16 residues. CDR1 is SEHNR, CDR2 FQNEAQ, per germline (reference sequence). Trimming cost V 3 bases and J 1 base, with 13 bases left between them. DNA of the CDR3: TGTGCCAGCAGCTTTCCCCCAGGGGGGTCCTACAATGAGCAGTTCTTC. Its translation is CASSFPPGGSYNEQFF.

This chain joins TRBV4-1 and TRBJ2-4, with TRBD2 matching 14 bases. V shed 4 bases and J 0 bases; nucleotides not matched to a gene: 5. The CDR3 runs 18 residues. CDR1 is MGHRA, CDR2 YSYEKL, per germline. Here the CDR3 reads CASSPGLAGELAKNIQYF. CDR3 in DNA: TGCGCCAGCAGCCCGGGACTAGCGGGGGAGCTAGCCAAAAACATTCAGTACTTC.

This clone was picked up a small number of times. V usage is TRBV7-8 and J usage is TRBJ2-3, with 8 bases that match TRBD2. The CDR3 covers 17 residues. Germline-derived CDR1 and CDR2 are SGHVS and FQNEAQ. With V trimmed by 0 bases and J by 0 bases, 5 bases remained unmatched. The CDR3: CASSLARPGGSTDTQYF. The CDR3 coding sequence is TGTGCCAGCAGCTTAGCGCGTCCGGGAGGGAGCACAGATACGCAGTATTTT.

This sequence joins TRBV7-2 and TRBJ2-2, with 8 positions matching TRBD1. This CDR3 has 15 residues. Germline CDR1 and CDR2: SGHTA and FQGNSA. V shed 4 bases and J 0 bases; nucleotides not matched to a gene: 1. The CDR3 coding sequence is TGTGCCAGCAGCTGGACAGGGACGAACACCGGGGAGCTGTTTTTT. It is translated as CASSWTGTNTGELFF.

This clone was counted ten times or more. The chain has TRBV29-1 and TRBJ2-7, with D tentatively TRBD2 (6 bases). CDR1 and CDR2 from the germline V gene are SQVTM and ANQGSEA. The CDR3 is 12 amino acids. Between the trimmed V and J ends, which lost 4 bases and 6 bases, there was a span of 13 bases. CDR3 DNA sequence: TGCAGCGTTGGCGCTGTGGGGGGCGAGCAGTACGTC. Amino acid sequence: CSVGAVGGEQYV.

The V call is TRBV9, the J call TRBJ1-6; tentatively, D is TRBD1 (5 bases). The CDR3 spans 16 residues. The V gene's germline CDR1 is SGDLS and CDR2 YYNGEE. With 4 bases removed from V and 6 bases from J, the gap between germline ends came to 17 bases. The CDR3 nucleotides are TGTGCCAGCAGCCTGGGACTCCAACGGGCTAATTCACCCCTCCACTTT. This codes for CASSLGLQRANSPLHF. The variable domain in full, with the rest retrieved from reference TRBV9 and TRBJ1-6, is DSGVTQTPKHLITATGQRVTLRCSPRSGDLSVYWYQQSLDQGLQFLIQYYNGEERAKGNILERFSAQQFPDLHSELNLSSLELGDSALYFCASSLGLQRANSPLHFGNGTRLTVT.

This clone appeared a few times. This rearrangement joins TRBV25-1 to TRBJ2-1; 7 bases match TRBD2. The junction had 2 bases not matched to a gene; V was cut back by 0 bases and J by 3 bases. The germline V gene encodes CDR1 MGHDK and CDR2 SYGVNS. This CDR3 region has 15 residues. CDR3 residues: CASSEYGGGYNEQFF. The CDR3 DNA is TGTGCCAGCAGTGAATATGGCGGGGGCTACAATGAGCAGTTCTTC.

This clone was counted only a few times. The chain uses TRBV15 and TRBJ1-4, with D uncertain. Germline lookup yields CDR1 LNHNV and CDR2 YYDKDF (reference sequence). The CDR3 is 12 amino acids. V lost 5 bases to trimming and J lost 8 bases, with 9 bases between them. CDR3 coding DNA: TGTGCCACCAGCGGACGGGGAGAAAAACTGTTTTTT. It encodes CATSGRGEKLFF.

The J gene is TRBJ2-5, the V gene TRBV5-1, with D unresolved. V was pared by 4 bases and J by 3 bases, with 4 bases between. Germline CDR1 is SGHRS and CDR2 is YFSETQ. This CDR3 spans 11 amino acids. CDR3 sequence reads: CASSRKETQYF. CDR3 sequence (DNA): TGCGCCAGCAGCCGTAAAGAGACCCAGTACTTC.

There are a few counts of this clone. The chain employs TRBV7-3 and TRBJ2-5; unclear D gene. The V gene lost 1 base and the J gene lost 3 bases, with 9 bases spanning the gap. The V gene's germline CDR1 is SGHTA and CDR2 FQGTGA. The CDR3 consists of 14 residues. The CDR3 sequence: CASSLSASKETQYF. The DNA for the CDR3 is TGTGCCAGCAGCTTAAGCGCTAGTAAAGAGACCCAGTACTTC.

A note on this clone: Different DNA sequences within this sample yield the same CDR3. The rearrangement joins TRBV7-2 to TRBJ2-5; TRBD2 matches 8 bases. This CDR3 is built from 14 residues. CDR1 and CDR2 from the germline V gene are SGHTA and FQGNSA. Trimming took 0 bases from V and 4 from J; bases not matched to a gene: 1. CDR3 bases: TGTGCCAGCAGCTTAGCAGGGACTAGAGAGACCCAGTACTTC. This translates into CASSLAGTRETQYF.